What follows are 28 T cell receptor beta chains derived from one specimen sequenced in a study of T cells in Graves' hyperthyroidism and ophthalmopathy. RNA transcripts gave rise to amplified TCR beta CDR3 regions. The TCR CDR3 was amplified in a first-round RT-PCR using the HTBI primer set. TCRdb used MiXCR to reprocess the multiplex PCR reads, holding one entry per CDR3 protein. The table lists some 180,000 distinct CDR3 sequences, about a sixth of them singletons. The sample comprised blood. The receptor source for this set is a woman aged 45 to 65 with Graves' hyperthyroidism.

V usage is TRBV6-1 and J usage is TRBJ2-1; 11 bases map to TRBD1. The CDR3 length is 14 residues. Per the germline V gene, CDR1 is MNHNS and CDR2 is SASEGT. V dropped 7 bases and J dropped 6; count of bases not matched to a gene: 5. The CDR3 here is CASTAGTGGNEQFF. The CDR3 nucleotides read TGTGCCAGCACCGCCGGGACAGGGGGCAATGAGCAGTTCTTC.

The chain has TRBV30 and TRBJ2-1, with D possibly matching TRBD2 (7 bases). The V gene's germline CDR1 is GTSNPN and CDR2 SVGIG (reference sequence). Trimming shortened V by 3 bases and J by 4 bases, and 28 bases separated the two germline ends. The CDR3 loop spans 19 amino acids. The CDR3 sequence: CAWSENHLGGAPAYNEQFF. The CDR3 DNA reads TGTGCCTGGAGCGAGAACCACCTGGGGGGGGCCCCGGCTTACAATGAGCAGTTCTTC.

This chain connects TRBV7-6 to TRBJ2-2; no reliable D call. V was shortened by 2 bases and J by 3 bases, with 7 bases between the two germline ends. CDR1 and CDR2 from the germline V gene are SGHVS and FNYEAQ. The CDR3 runs to 14 residues. The chain's CDR3 is CASSLFSYTGELFF. CDR3 nucleotides: TGTGCCAGCAGCTTATTCAGTTACACCGGGGAGCTGTTTTTT.

The rearrangement links TRBV7-2 to TRBJ2-1; 13 positions agree with TRBD2. V trimming: 4 bases; J trimming: 7 bases; junction bases outside the gene matches: 7. CDR1 is SGHTA and CDR2 is FQGNSA in the germline V gene. The CDR3 extends over 16 amino acids. This CDR3 is CASSSWTSGSGNEQFF. CDR3 sequence (DNA): TGTGCCAGCAGCTCGTGGACTAGCGGGAGTGGAAATGAGCAGTTCTTC.

Note on this clonotype: This sequence may be a read error, since a much larger clone differs from it by one base. The chain couples TRBV4-1 to TRBJ2-7; 7 bases map to TRBD1. Germline V CDR1 and CDR2: MGHRA, YSYEKL. The CDR3 spans 16 residues. CDR3 sequence reads: CAGSQEGTAAVSGQYF. The CDR3 nucleotides are TGCGCCGGCAGCCAAGAGGGGACAGCCGCGGTTAGTGGGCAGTACTTC.

On this clonotype: Its ends do not fully match the called genes, so a read error is possible. The chain joins TRBV7-9 to TRBJ2-3, with TRBD2 as a possible D gene (5 bases). Germline CDR1 is SEHNR and CDR2 is FQNEAQ (reference sequence). There are 17 residues in the CDR3. CDR3 nucleotides: TGTGCCAACAGCTTAGGACTCAACCATTGGGGCACAGATACGCAGTATTTT. The encoded protein is CANSLGLNHWGTDTQYF.

This clonotype was counted at least ten times. This chain links TRBV7-8 with TRBJ1-1; D gene uncertain. Per germline, CDR1 SGHVS and CDR2 FQNEAQ. V dropped 7 bases and J dropped 1 base, with 10 bases sitting between them. This CDR3 comprises 13 residues. The CDR3 sequence: CASNPSWNTEAFF. The CDR3 nucleotides read TGTGCCAGCAACCCCAGTTGGAACACTGAAGCTTTCTTT.

This clonotype was recorded many times. The rearrangement links TRBV3-1 to TRBJ1-1; 9 nucleotides align to TRBD1. The germline gives CDR1 LGHDT, CDR2 YNNKEL (reference sequence). The CDR3 extends over 14 amino acids. J lost 7 bases, V lost 2 bases, and 5 bases had no gene match. The CDR3, as DNA: TGTGCCAGCAGCCAAACACAGGGGGCGTTTGAAGCTTTCTTT. Its protein product is CASSQTQGAFEAFF. The whole variable domain, filled in from reference TRBV3-1 and TRBJ1-1, reads DTAVSQTPKYLVTQMGNDKSIKCEQNLGHDTMYWYKQDSKKFLKIMFSYNNKELIINETVPNRFSPKSPDKAHLNLHINSLELGDSAVYFCASSQTQGAFEAFFGQGTRLTVV.

This clonotype was observed at least ten times. The chain links TRBV7-9 to TRBJ1-1, with D perhaps matching TRBD1 (5 bases). Per germline, CDR1 SEHNR and CDR2 FQNEAQ (reference sequence). The CDR3 runs to 14 residues. Trimming removed 7 bases at V and 4 bases at J, with 16 bases between. This CDR3 reads CASTPRDRSTEAFF. The DNA for the CDR3 is TGTGCCAGCACCCCCAGGGATCGGTCCACTGAAGCTTTCTTT.

The chain is built from TRBV24-1 and TRBJ2-1; TRBD2 agrees at 15 bases. CDR1 is KGHDR, CDR2 SFDVKD, per germline. The CDR3 loop spans 18 amino acids. J lost 7 bases, V lost 4 bases, and 10 bases had no gene match. CDR3 sequence (DNA): TGTGCCACCAGTGACGGACTAGCGGGAGGGCTATCGGGTAATGAGCAGTTCTTC. Encoded protein: CATSDGLAGGLSGNEQFF.

The chain combines TRBV5-5 with TRBJ2-2; TRBD2 is a possible D gene (6 bases). V dropped 9 bases and J dropped 4 bases, with 13 bases sitting between them. Germline-derived CDR1 and CDR2 are SGHKS and YYEKEE (reference sequence). The CDR3 sequence is 13 residues long. The CDR3: CAIGTGVTGELFF. The CDR3 DNA reads TGTGCCATCGGTACGGGGGTCACCGGGGAGCTGTTTTTT.

As concerns this clonotype: A junction end diverges from the germline sequence, so it may reflect a read error. This sequence joins TRBV6-5 and TRBJ2-7; D assignment may be TRBD1 or TRBD2 (5 bases each). This CDR3 spans 15 amino acids. The germline V gene has CDR1 MNHEY and CDR2 SVGAGI. The CDR3 DNA follows: TGTGCCAGCAATTACGCCTGGGGCGGGTCCTACGAGCAGTACTTC. This encodes CASNYAWGGSYEQYF.

This clonotype came up many times. V gene TRBV5-5 combines with J gene TRBJ2-7, with D uncertain. The CDR3 is made up of 13 amino acids. V lost 7 bases and J 2 bases, leaving 13 bases between the germline ends. From germline, CDR1 is SGHKS and CDR2 YYEKEE (reference sequence). The CDR3 bases are TGTGCCAGCCACTCACGGCAGACCTACGAGCAGTACTTC. It translates to CASHSRQTYEQYF.

This clonotype was found many times. The chain employs TRBV4-2 and TRBJ2-1; 11 bases match TRBD2. The CDR3 extends over 17 amino acids. Germline V CDR1 and CDR2: LGHNA, YNFKEQ. V was pared by 4 bases and J by 7 bases, with 12 bases of the junction left unmatched. The CDR3, as DNA: TGTGCCAGCAGCCCTACCCCCTACGGGACTAGCGGTAATGAGCAGTTCTTC. Amino acids: CASSPTPYGTSGNEQFF.

This clonotype was seen at least ten times. The chain has TRBV6-1 and TRBJ2-1, with 9 bases fitting TRBD1. The ends lost 6 bases at V and 5 bases at J; junction bases unmatched: 8. The CDR3 is 15 amino acids. Germline loops: CDR1 MNHNS, CDR2 SASEGT. The CDR3 is CASRPAGQGDNEQFF. CDR3 bases: TGTGCCAGCAGACCAGCGGGACAGGGTGACAATGAGCAGTTCTTC.

This clonotype was observed a handful of times. The chain uses TRBV3-1 and TRBJ2-1, with D unresolved. There are 11 residues in the CDR3. V gave up 4 bases and J gave up 6 bases, with 4 bases separating them. CDR1 is LGHDT, CDR2 YNNKEL, per germline (reference sequence). The CDR3 region has the DNA TGTGCCAGCAGCCTTCGCAATGAGCAGTTCTTC. This translates into CASSLRNEQFF.

This clonotype showed up just a few times. The rearrangement joins TRBV5-1 to TRBJ2-5, with a possible D match to TRBD2 (6 bases). Trimming shortened V by 1 base and J by 3 bases, and 19 bases separated the two germline ends. The CDR3 length is 17 residues. CDR1 is SGHRS, CDR2 YFSETQ, per germline. The CDR3 region has the DNA TGCGCCAGCAGCTTGCTCGGAGGGCAACTAGGTAAAGAGACCCAGTACTTC. It encodes CASSLLGGQLGKETQYF.

This clonotype was counted ten times or more. This chain connects TRBV20-1 to TRBJ2-7; TRBD2 matches at 12 bases. The V and J ends lost 3 bases and 2 bases, in that order; junction bases with no gene match: 8. This CDR3 contains 16 residues. Looked up from germline, CDR1 is DFQATT and CDR2 is SNEGSKA (reference sequence). This CDR3 is CSASGLAGGLTYEQYF. The DNA for the CDR3 is TGCAGTGCTAGTGGGCTAGCGGGAGGGTTAACCTACGAGCAGTACTTC.

This clonotype was seen only a few times. The CDR3 reads CASSSGVRDEKLFF. For the CDR3, the DNA is TGTGCCAGCAGTTCAGGGGTGCGGGATGAAAAACTGTTTTTT. The V gene is TRBV7-3, the J gene TRBJ1-4; weak D call: TRBD1 (6 bases). The CDR3 is 14 amino acids. Per the germline V gene, CDR1 is SGHTA and CDR2 is FQGTGA. Trimming took 6 bases from V and 6 from J, leaving 14 bases between them.

This clonotype was recorded at least ten times. V and J are TRBV11-3 and TRBJ2-3; 16 positions agree with TRBD2. Trimming at V came to 5 bases and at J to 1 base, leaving 3 bases not matched to a gene. The CDR3 has 17 amino acids. Germline V CDR1 and CDR2: SGHNT, YENEEA. The CDR3 DNA reads TGTGCCAGCAGCCCGGGACTAGCGGGAGGGCGCACAGATACGCAGTATTTT. It encodes CASSPGLAGGRTDTQYF.

This clonotype was detected ten times or more. The rearrangement links TRBV7-3 to TRBJ2-5, with TRBD2 matching over 9 bases. With 5 bases clipped from V and 3 bases from J, the junction kept 7 bases outside the gene matches. CDR3 size: 15 residues. Germline loops: CDR1 SGHTA, CDR2 FQGTGA. This CDR3 is CASSPGAGGEETQYF. The DNA for the CDR3 is TGTGCCAGCAGCCCGGGGGCGGGAGGGGAAGAGACCCAGTACTTC.

The rearrangement links TRBV3-1 to TRBJ1-6; a weak D match, TRBD1 (5 bases). Germline-derived CDR1 and CDR2 are LGHDT and YNNKEL (reference sequence). V lost 1 base, J lost 1 base, and 11 bases lay in between. The CDR3 sequence is 17 residues long. The chain's CDR3 is CASSQGGRVSYNSPLHF. As DNA, the CDR3 is TGTGCCAGCAGCCAAGGGGGCAGGGTATCCTATAATTCACCCCTCCACTTT.

The rearrangement uses TRBV28 and TRBJ1-1; TRBD1 matches 7 bases. The CDR3 has 15 residues. The germline gives CDR1 MDHEN, CDR2 SYDVKM. J lost 5 bases, V lost 5 bases, and 11 bases had no gene match. The CDR3 region is CASSRLQGKGTEAFF. For the CDR3, the DNA is TGTGCCAGCAGTCGATTACAGGGGAAGGGTACTGAAGCTTTCTTT. The full variable domain, with the rest looked up from reference TRBV28 and TRBJ1-1, is DVKVTQSSRYLVKRTGEKVFLECVQDMDHENMFWYRQDPGLGLRLIYFSYDVKMKEKGDIPEGYSVSREKKERFSLILESASTNQTSMYLCASSRLQGKGTEAFFGQGTRLTVV.

This clonotype has more than one count but fewer than ten. The chain couples TRBV6-5 to TRBJ2-1; D gene ambiguous. Germline CDR1 is MNHEY and CDR2 is SVGAGI. CDR3 length equals 18 residues. The ends were cut back, 2 bases at V and 8 bases at J, with 25 bases in the middle. The CDR3 protein is CASSYLTSRPIEFDEQFF. The CDR3 bases are TGTGCCAGCAGTTACCTAACCTCTCGTCCTATTGAGTTTGATGAGCAGTTCTTC.

This clonotype was counted only a few times. The gene calls are TRBV7-9 and TRBJ1-1, with 10 bases fitting TRBD1. Germline loops: CDR1 SEHNR, CDR2 FQNEAQ (reference sequence). With 4 bases clipped from V and 3 bases from J, the junction kept 5 bases outside the gene matches. The CDR3 runs 15 residues. The CDR3, as DNA: TGTGCCAGCAGCTCTTCAGGACAGGGGGACACTGAAGCTTTCTTT. Translated, it gives CASSSSGQGDTEAFF.

The chain carries TRBV20-1 and TRBJ2-3; possibly TRBD2 for D (5 bases). V was shortened by 4 bases and J by 5 bases, with 13 bases between the two germline ends. Looked up from germline, CDR1 is DFQATT and CDR2 is SNEGSKA (reference sequence). The CDR3 is 13 residues long. DNA for the CDR3: TGCAGTGCTAATGGTGGAGGCGGAGATACGCAGTATTTT. This gives the protein CSANGGGGDTQYF.

This clonotype was detected only a few times. The rearrangement links TRBV7-6 to TRBJ2-1, with 7 bases lining up with TRBD1. The CDR3 runs to 14 residues. V lost 5 bases to trimming and J lost 4 bases; unmatched junction nucleotides: 5. Germline CDR1 is SGHVS and CDR2 is FNYEAQ. CDR3 nucleotides: TGTGCCAGCAGCCCGAGGGGGCCTTACAATGAGCAGTTCTTC. Amino acid sequence: CASSPRGPYNEQFF.

This clonotype has at least ten counts. V usage is TRBV18 and J usage is TRBJ1-1; TRBD1 matches 7 bases. The junction had 6 bases not matched to a gene; V was cut back by 1 base and J by 1 base. The CDR3 contains 16 residues. Germline values: CDR1 KGHSH, CDR2 LQKENI. As DNA, the CDR3 is TGTGCCAGCTCACCACGACAGGGCGAACAGAACACTGAAGCTTTCTTT. Amino acid sequence: CASSPRQGEQNTEAFF.